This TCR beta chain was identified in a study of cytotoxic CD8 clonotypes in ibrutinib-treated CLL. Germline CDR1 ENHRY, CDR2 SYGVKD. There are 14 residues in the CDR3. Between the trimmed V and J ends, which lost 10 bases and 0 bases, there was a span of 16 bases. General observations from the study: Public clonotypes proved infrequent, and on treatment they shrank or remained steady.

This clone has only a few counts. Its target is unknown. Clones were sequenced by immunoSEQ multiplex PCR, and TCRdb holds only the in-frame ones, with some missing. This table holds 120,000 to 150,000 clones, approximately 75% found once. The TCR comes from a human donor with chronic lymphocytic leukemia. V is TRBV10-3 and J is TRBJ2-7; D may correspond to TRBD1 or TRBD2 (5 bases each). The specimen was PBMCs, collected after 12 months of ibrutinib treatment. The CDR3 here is CATSGSDLSYEQYF. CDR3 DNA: TGTGCCACCTCAGGGAGCGACCTCTCCTACGAGCAGTACTTC.